Detailed here is one TCR beta chain. The target antigen is unknown. Germline assignment: CDR1 KGHSH and CDR2 LQKENI. The V and J ends lost 3 bases and 10 bases, in that order; junction bases with no gene match: 4. The length of the CDR3 is 12 residues. The sample is drawn from a study of cytomegalovirus exposure and HLA in healthy donors. Across the study: Counted in an early data release were tens of millions of unique TCRs from HLA-typed donors.

PCR was performed using 60 Vbeta and 13 Jbeta primers. Authors' data handling: A later analysis counted approximately 80 million unique TCR beta chains, around 10 million shared. Profiling relied on immunoSEQ multiplex PCR, and the TCRdb table lists in-frame clones only, not all of them. The V and J calls and clone size were taken over from that table, and D and trimming were inferred from the DNA. Among 95,000 to 130,000 clones listed, 65% were seen once. Notes on the study in general: Analyses of presence/absence relied on an assumption of roughly uniform sequencing depth across donors.

Sequencing was done on a sample of PBMCs. This receptor was taken from a woman aged 40 to 49 in good health and CMV-seropositive. The chain carries TRBV18 and TRBJ1-1; 8 bases align to TRBD1. The CDR3 loop reads CASSPGQGRAFF. The CDR3 nucleotides read TGTGCCAGCTCACCCGGACAGGGAAGAGCTTTCTTT.